Below, 26 T cell receptor beta chains from the same sample are listed, as sequenced in a study of cytomegalovirus exposure and HLA in healthy donors. Primers: 60 Vbeta forward and 13 Jbeta reverse. Generated by immunoSEQ multiplex PCR, the TCRdb table keeps only in-frame clones and is missing some. The sample has tens of thousands of clones, around 79% seen once. Source material: PBMCs. The receptors shown here come from a man aged 30 to 45 in good health and CMV-seronegative.

This sequence joins TRBV7-9 and TRBJ1-2; the match to TRBD1 covers 8 bases. Losses at the gene ends were 4 bases for V and 7 bases for J; bases not matched to a gene: 2. The CDR3 covers 12 residues. Germline values: CDR1 SEHNR, CDR2 FQNEAQ (reference sequence). This CDR3 is CASSSDRGGYTF. The CDR3, as DNA: TGTGCCAGCAGCTCCGACAGGGGTGGCTACACCTTC.

This chain joins TRBV18 and TRBJ2-2; possibly TRBD2 for D (5 bases). V lost 3 bases and J lost 1, with 15 bases in between. CDR3 length equals 17 residues. Per germline, CDR1 KGHSH and CDR2 LQKENI. Written as DNA, the CDR3 is TGTGCCAGCTCACCCGATAGAGGGCTGATGAACACCGGGGAGCTGTTTTTT. This gives the protein CASSPDRGLMNTGELFF. Based on the CDR3 plus reference TRBV18 and TRBJ2-2, the full variable domain is NAGVMQNPRHLVRRRGQEARLRCSPMKGHSHVYWYRQLPEEGLKFMVYLQKENIIDESGMPKERFSAEFPKEGPSILRIQQVVRGDSAAYFCASSPDRGLMNTGELFFGEGSRLTVL.

J is TRBJ1-1 and V is TRBV11-3; D is uncertain. V lost 3 bases and J 0 bases, leaving 5 bases between the germline ends. Germline V gene lookup returns CDR1 SGHNT and CDR2 YENEEA. The CDR3 has 13 residues. The DNA for the CDR3 is TGTGCCAGCAGCTTCGAGGTGAACACTGAAGCTTTCTTT. Amino acids: CASSFEVNTEAFF.

This clone is a singleton in its sample. The chain links TRBV7-2 to TRBJ2-1; 8 positions match TRBD2. CDR1 is SGHTA and CDR2 is FQGNSA in the germline V gene. Unmatched junction bases numbered 14, after V lost 4 bases and J lost 15 bases. The CDR3 loop spans 14 amino acids. The CDR3, as DNA: TGTGCCAGCAGCTCGAGTTTTACCGGGACTAGGACGTTCTTC. Protein product: CASSSSFTGTRTFF.

The chain joins TRBV5-1 to TRBJ2-5, with a tentative D call TRBD2 (6 bases). The J call may be mistaken, given a closer DNA end match to TRBJ2-7. Germline assignment: CDR1 SGHRS and CDR2 YFSETQ. CDR3 length: 12 amino acids. CDR3 in DNA: TGCGCCAGCAGTTCGCAGGGAGGCGAGCAGTACTTC. Protein: CASSSQGGEQYF.

Ten or more counts support this clone. J is TRBJ1-2 and V is TRBV4-1, with unresolved D. Germline CDR1 MGHRA, CDR2 YSYEKL. Trimming removed 3 bases at V and 8 bases at J, with 13 bases between. CDR3 size: 13 residues. DNA for the CDR3: TGCGCCAGCAGCCAGGTAAACGGGTTCGGCTACACCTTC. This sequence encodes CASSQVNGFGYTF.

A word on this clone: An end of the junction does not agree with germline; a read error may underlie this. V usage is TRBV6-6 and J usage is TRBJ2-3; no firm D call. The CDR3 consists of 11 residues. Per the germline V gene, CDR1 is MNHNY and CDR2 is SVGAGI (reference sequence). CDR3 sequence reads: CASSITDAQYF. In DNA form, the CDR3 reads TGTGCCAGCAGTATCACAGATGCGCAGTATTTT.

This chain joins TRBV6-6 and TRBJ1-6, with D hard to call. Germline-derived CDR1 and CDR2 are MNHNY and SVGAGI (reference sequence). V gave up 2 bases and J gave up 9 bases, with 11 bases separating them. The CDR3 is 14 residues long. CDR3 loop: CASSYMVPGSPLHF. In nucleotides, the CDR3 is TGTGCCAGCAGTTACATGGTGCCGGGTTCACCCCTCCACTTT.

On this clone itself: Other nucleotide sequences in the sample specify the same CDR3. This chain uses TRBV5-4 with TRBJ2-5, with 11 bases aligning to TRBD2. This CDR3 is built from 15 residues. Germline trimming cut 2 bases from V and 2 bases from J; bases unmatched to any gene: 2. The germline CDR1 and CDR2 sequences are SGHNT and YYREEE (reference sequence). CDR3 in DNA: TGTGCCAGCAGCTTTAGACTAGCGGGACAAGAGACCCAGTACTTC. Residues: CASSFRLAGQETQYF.

This sequence joins TRBV10-3 and TRBJ2-1; TRBD2 matches at 16 bases. The V gene end was trimmed by 3 bases and the J gene end by 15 bases; junction bases not matched to a gene: 14. The CDR3 consists of 17 residues. Germline CDR1 is ENHRY and CDR2 is SYGVKD. The DNA of the CDR3 is TGTGCCATCAGTGAACCTCCGGGACTAGCGGGGGGGTGGTATTGGTTCTTC. It specifies CAISEPPGLAGGWYWFF.

Here the CDR3 DNA reads TGTGCCAGCAGCCCTCGGACAGGGGAATACGAGCAGTACTTC. Translation: CASSPRTGEYEQYF. The chain recombines TRBV7-8 with TRBJ2-7; 9 bases line up with TRBD1. This CDR3 is 14 amino acids long. Germline V gives CDR1 SGHVS, CDR2 FQNEAQ. V lost 5 bases to trimming and J lost 4 bases; unmatched junction nucleotides: 6.

This chain connects TRBV7-2 to TRBJ1-1; TRBD1 aligns across 8 bases. This CDR3 spans 16 amino acids. The V gene end was trimmed by 5 bases and the J gene end by 5 bases; junction bases not matched to a gene: 13. Germline lookup yields CDR1 SGHTA and CDR2 FQGNSA. The CDR3: CASSPDRGRRWTEAFF. The CDR3 nucleotides are TGTGCCAGCAGCCCCGACAGGGGAAGGCGTTGGACTGAAGCTTTCTTT.

This chain joins TRBV7-3 and TRBJ1-5; D call uncertain. This CDR3 has 13 residues. In germline, CDR1 is SGHTA, CDR2 FQGTGA. Trimming took 1 base from V and 5 from J, leaving 6 bases between them. CDR3: CASSLMPDQPQHF. DNA of the CDR3: TGTGCCAGCAGCTTAATGCCGGATCAGCCCCAGCATTTT.

The CDR3 sequence is CASSRLAGVEETQYF. The CDR3 region has the DNA TGTGCCAGCAGTCGACTAGCGGGAGTAGAGGAGACCCAGTACTTC. The rearrangement uses TRBV6-6 and TRBJ2-5, with TRBD2 identical over 12 bases. Germline V gives CDR1 MNHNY, CDR2 SVGAGI (reference sequence). CDR3 size: 15 residues. The V and J ends lost 5 bases and 5 bases, in that order; junction bases with no gene match: 6.

The chain is built from TRBV6-1 and TRBJ2-1, with 8 bases identical to TRBD2. Germline loops: CDR1 MNHNS, CDR2 SASEGT. The CDR3 is made up of 13 amino acids. Trimming at V came to 6 bases and at J to 8 bases, leaving 6 bases not matched to a gene. For the CDR3, the DNA is TGTGCCAGCAGCGGACTAGCAATCGATGAGCAGTTCTTC. Its translation: CASSGLAIDEQFF.

The V call is TRBV7-6, the J call TRBJ2-7; tentative D call: TRBD2 (6 bases). This CDR3 has 14 amino acids. Germline CDR1 is SGHVS and CDR2 is FNYEAQ. Deletions cut 1 base from V and 4 bases from J, with 11 bases between. The CDR3 sequence: CASSLGGTLYEQYF. CDR3 in DNA: TGTGCCAGCAGCTTAGGCGGGACTCTGTACGAGCAGTACTTC.

This CDR3 reads CAISDEGGPTDTQYF. The CDR3 DNA is TGTGCCATCAGTGACGAGGGAGGACCCACAGATACGCAGTATTTT. The chain combines TRBV10-3 with TRBJ2-3, with D maybe TRBD2 (6 bases). Germline V gene data show CDR1 as ENHRY and CDR2 as SYGVKD. V gave up 3 bases and J gave up 2 bases, with 12 bases separating them. The CDR3 extends over 15 amino acids.

The count of this clone is one. The rearrangement uses TRBV5-6 and TRBJ2-3, with D perhaps TRBD2 (6 bases). This CDR3 spans 13 amino acids. V lost 3 bases, J lost 10 bases, and 15 bases lay in between. Germline loops: CDR1 SGHDT, CDR2 YYEEEE. The CDR3 DNA follows: TGTGCCAGCAGCTCTTACCCTAGCGTGGCGCAGTATTTT. This gives the protein CASSSYPSVAQYF.

In DNA form, the CDR3 reads TGTGCCGTAGGGCGGGGTAACTATGGCTACACCTTC. Residues: CAVGRGNYGYTF. The chain has TRBV30 and TRBJ1-2, with no clear D. Germline V lookup: CDR1 GTSNPN, CDR2 SVGIG (reference sequence). Trimming removed 8 bases from V and 1 base from J, with 11 bases in between. This CDR3 comprises 12 residues.

The chain joins TRBV28 to TRBJ2-5; 7 nucleotides align to TRBD1. The ends lost 3 bases at V and 11 bases at J; junction bases unmatched: 9. The CDR3 is 13 amino acids. CDR1 MDHEN and CDR2 SYDVKM come from the germline V gene. The CDR3: CASSFGTARGQYF. Here the CDR3 DNA reads TGTGCCAGCAGTTTTGGGACAGCCAGGGGTCAGTACTTC.

This chain joins TRBV5-1 and TRBJ2-1, with TRBD2 matching 11 bases. Germline V gene lookup returns CDR1 SGHRS and CDR2 YFSETQ. Germline trimming cut 0 bases from V and 3 bases from J; bases unmatched to any gene: 14. The CDR3 has 20 residues. CDR3 in amino acids: CASSLGGGSGRAVVYNEQFF. For the CDR3, the DNA is TGCGCCAGCAGCTTGGGAGGCGGTAGCGGGAGGGCCGTAGTCTACAATGAGCAGTTCTTC.

The chain employs TRBV25-1 and TRBJ2-2, with 8 bases identical to TRBD1. The germline CDR1 and CDR2 sequences are MGHDK and SYGVNS. After removal of 2 bases from V and 4 bases from J, the junction contained 6 bases not matched to a gene. The CDR3 loop spans 16 amino acids. The CDR3 region is CASSEGGQGTTGELFF. DNA for the CDR3: TGTGCCAGCAGTGAAGGAGGACAGGGTACCACCGGGGAGCTGTTTTTT.

As DNA, the CDR3 is TGTGCCAGCAGCCCGACAGTTGGAAACACCATATATTTT. It codes for CASSPTVGNTIYF. This chain uses TRBV14 with TRBJ1-3; D is perhaps TRBD1 (5 bases). Germline lookup yields CDR1 SGHDN and CDR2 FVKESK. Trimming cost V 4 bases and J 3 bases, with 7 bases left between them. This CDR3 has 13 residues.

The chain couples TRBV19 to TRBJ2-1, with a weak D call TRBD2 (6 bases). The CDR3 loop spans 13 amino acids. Germline CDR1 reads LNHDA; CDR2 reads SQIVND (reference sequence). V was pared by 5 bases and J by 4 bases, with 9 bases between. The CDR3 here is CASSHRGYNEQFF. CDR3 sequence (DNA): TGTGCCAGTAGTCATCGGGGGTACAATGAGCAGTTCTTC.

The sample holds one count of this clone. The chain joins TRBV2 to TRBJ2-7, with a tentative D call TRBD1 (6 bases). The CDR3 is 14 amino acids. Germline values: CDR1 SNHLY, CDR2 FYNNEI. V lost 7 bases, J lost 4 bases, and 17 bases lay in between. CDR3 in DNA: TGTGCCAGCAAGGAAGGGGGTCCGTCGTACGAGCAGTACTTC. Translating gives CASKEGGPSYEQYF.

The V and J genes are TRBV5-4 and TRBJ2-7; D not resolved. The CDR3 has 13 amino acids. Germline-derived CDR1 and CDR2 are SGHNT and YYREEE (reference sequence). The V and J ends lost 0 bases and 0 bases respectively, with 4 bases between them. The CDR3 loop is CASSLAGSYEQYF. CDR3 DNA: TGTGCCAGCAGCTTGGCAGGCTCCTACGAGCAGTACTTC.